The TCR beta chain described here comes from a study of PD-1 blockade in classical Hodgkin lymphoma. Overall study findings and caveats: There was a significant rise in CD4+ TCR diversity by C4D1, with no such rise for CD8+.

V was shortened by 4 bases and J by 2 bases, with 15 bases between the two germline ends. CDR3 length: 16 residues. Germline CDR1 is SGDLS and CDR2 is YYNGEE. Every patient experienced relapse after autologous stem cell transplantation, and brentuximab vedotin exposure varied. This clone was found once. Its matching antigen is unknown. Some clones are missing from TCRdb's copy, which holds only in-frame ones; the method was immunoSEQ multiplex PCR. The sample comprises fewer than 25,000 clones, under 80% of which are singletons, and around a fifth rests with the top ten. The sequencing used peripheral blood mononuclear cells (PBMCs), collected at baseline. V is TRBV9 and J is TRBJ2-2; D is undetermined. This sequence was found in a human donor with classical Hodgkin lymphoma. CDR3: CASSPGPLSNTGELFF. The CDR3 bases are TGTGCCAGCAGCCCCGGGCCACTATCTAACACCGGGGAGCTGTTTTTT.